This T cell receptor (beta chain) was sequenced for a study of shared clonotypes between healthy human individuals. Germline CDR1 SNHLY, CDR2 FYNNEI. This CDR3 comprises 17 residues. After removal of 9 bases from V and 2 bases from J, the junction contained 12 bases not matched to a gene. Libraries were prepared by immunoSEQ multiplex PCR; TCRdb keeps only in-frame clonotypes and omits some of them. Counted here are roughly 570,000 clones, 95% to 98% occurring once; the ten biggest clones make up 0.3%. Naive CD8 cells lacked CD45RO, underwent positive selection for CCR7 and left out terminally differentiated effector memory CD45RA+ cells.

This clonotype originated in a man aged 25 to 45 in good health. The specimen was naive CD8+ T cells sorted from blood. The genes are TRBV2 and TRBJ2-2, with 10 bases that match TRBD2. CDR3 DNA sequence: TGTGCCAGAAAGACTAGCGGGTCCGTCGCCAACACCGGGGAGCTGTTTTTT. Its protein is CARKTSGSVANTGELFF.